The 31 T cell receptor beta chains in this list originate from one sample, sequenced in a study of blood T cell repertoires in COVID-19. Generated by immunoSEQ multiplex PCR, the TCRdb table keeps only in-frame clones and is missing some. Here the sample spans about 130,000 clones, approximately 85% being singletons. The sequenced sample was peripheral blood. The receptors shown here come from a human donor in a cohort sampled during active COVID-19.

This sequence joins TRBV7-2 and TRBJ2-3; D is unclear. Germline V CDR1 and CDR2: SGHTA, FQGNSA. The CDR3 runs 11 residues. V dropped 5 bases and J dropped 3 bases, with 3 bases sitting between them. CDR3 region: CASSITDTQYF. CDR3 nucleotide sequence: TGTGCCAGCAGCATAACAGATACGCAGTATTTT.

DNA for the CDR3: TGCAGTGCTAGTCCGTGGGAGGGAAATATTTTGGTGGGAAATGAGCAGTTCTTC. It encodes CSASPWEGNILVGNEQFF. The chain employs TRBV20-1 and TRBJ2-1, with 7 bases identical to TRBD2. Germline V gene data show CDR1 as DFQATT and CDR2 as SNEGSKA (reference sequence). This CDR3 contains 18 residues. V shed 3 bases and J 7 bases; nucleotides not matched to a gene: 21.

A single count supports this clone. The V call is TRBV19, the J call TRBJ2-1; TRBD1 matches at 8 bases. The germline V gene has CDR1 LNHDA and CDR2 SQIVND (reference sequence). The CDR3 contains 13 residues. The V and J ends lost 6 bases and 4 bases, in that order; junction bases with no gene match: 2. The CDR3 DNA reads TGTGCCAGTAGCTACAGGGGGTACAATGAGCAGTTCTTC. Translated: CASSYRGYNEQFF.

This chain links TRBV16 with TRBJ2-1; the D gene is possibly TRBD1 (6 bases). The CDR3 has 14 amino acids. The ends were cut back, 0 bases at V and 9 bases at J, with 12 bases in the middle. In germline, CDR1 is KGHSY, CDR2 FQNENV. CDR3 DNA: TGTGCCAGCAGCCAATCCACAGGGTTGGCTGAGCAGTTCTTC. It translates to CASSQSTGLAEQFF.

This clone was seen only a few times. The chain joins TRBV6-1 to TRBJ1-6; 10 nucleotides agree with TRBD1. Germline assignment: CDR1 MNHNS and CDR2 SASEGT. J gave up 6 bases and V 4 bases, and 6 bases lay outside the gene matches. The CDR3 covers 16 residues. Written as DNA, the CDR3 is TGTGCCAGCAGTGTGGGACAGGGGATCGGTAATTCACCCCTCCACTTT. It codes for CASSVGQGIGNSPLHF.

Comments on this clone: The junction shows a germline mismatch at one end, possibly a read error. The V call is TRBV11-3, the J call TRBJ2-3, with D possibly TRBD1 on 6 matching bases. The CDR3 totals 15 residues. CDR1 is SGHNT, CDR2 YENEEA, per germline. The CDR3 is CASSTRTASRDTQYF. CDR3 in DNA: TGTGCCAGCAGCACTAGGACAGCCAGCAGAGATACGCAGTATTTT.

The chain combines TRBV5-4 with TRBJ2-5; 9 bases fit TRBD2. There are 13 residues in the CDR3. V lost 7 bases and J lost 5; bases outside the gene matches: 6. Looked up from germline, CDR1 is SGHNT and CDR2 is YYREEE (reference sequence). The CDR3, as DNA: TGTGCCAGCCCGGGACTAGCCGAGGAGACCCAGTACTTC. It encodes CASPGLAEETQYF.

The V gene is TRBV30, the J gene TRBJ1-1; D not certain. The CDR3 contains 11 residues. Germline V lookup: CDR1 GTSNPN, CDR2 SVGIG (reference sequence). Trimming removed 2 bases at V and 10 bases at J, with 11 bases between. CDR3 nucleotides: TGTGCCTGGAGTACCCGGGATGCAGCTTTCTTT. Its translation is CAWSTRDAAFF. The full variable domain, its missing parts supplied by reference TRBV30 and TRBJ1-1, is SQTIHQWPATLVQPVGSPLSLECTVEGTSNPNLYWYRQAAGRGLQLLFYSVGIGQISSEVPQNLSASRPQDRQFILSSKKLLLSDSGFYLCAWSTRDAAFFGQGTRLTVV.

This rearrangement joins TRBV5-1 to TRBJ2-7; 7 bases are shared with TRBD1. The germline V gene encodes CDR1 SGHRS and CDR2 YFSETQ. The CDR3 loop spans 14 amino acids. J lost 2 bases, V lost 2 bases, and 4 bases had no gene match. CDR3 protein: CASSFRDSAYEQYF. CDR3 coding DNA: TGCGCCAGCAGCTTCCGGGACAGTGCCTACGAGCAGTACTTC.

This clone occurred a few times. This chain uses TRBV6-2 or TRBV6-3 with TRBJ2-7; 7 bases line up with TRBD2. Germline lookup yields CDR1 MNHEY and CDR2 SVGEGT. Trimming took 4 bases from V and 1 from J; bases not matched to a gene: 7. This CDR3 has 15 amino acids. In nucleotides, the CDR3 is TGTGCCAGCAGTTTCGACTCGGGAGGTTCCTACGAGCAGTACGTC. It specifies CASSFDSGGSYEQYV.

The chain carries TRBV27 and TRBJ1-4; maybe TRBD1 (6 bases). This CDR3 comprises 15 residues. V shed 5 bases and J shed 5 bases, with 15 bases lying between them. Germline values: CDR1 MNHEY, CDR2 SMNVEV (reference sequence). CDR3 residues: CASSPPGTLNEKLFF. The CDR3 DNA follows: TGTGCCAGCAGTCCCCCCGGGACACTCAATGAAAAACTGTTTTTT.

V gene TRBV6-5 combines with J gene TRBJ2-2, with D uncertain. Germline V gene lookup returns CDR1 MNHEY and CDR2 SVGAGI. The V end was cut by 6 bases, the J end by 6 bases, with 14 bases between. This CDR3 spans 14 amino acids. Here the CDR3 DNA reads TGTGCCAGCAGACCACAAAATGTGGCCGGGGAGCTGTTTTTT. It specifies CASRPQNVAGELFF.

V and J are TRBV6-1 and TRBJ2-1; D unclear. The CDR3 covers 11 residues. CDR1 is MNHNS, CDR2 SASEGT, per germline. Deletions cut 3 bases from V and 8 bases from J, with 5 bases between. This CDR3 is CASSDPDEQFF. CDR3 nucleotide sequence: TGTGCCAGCAGTGATCCCGATGAGCAGTTCTTC.

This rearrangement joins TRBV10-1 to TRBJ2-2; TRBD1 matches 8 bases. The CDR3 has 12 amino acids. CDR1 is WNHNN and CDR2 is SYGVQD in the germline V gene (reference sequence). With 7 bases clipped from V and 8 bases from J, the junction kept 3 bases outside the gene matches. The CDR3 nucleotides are TGCGCCAGCAAACAGGGGGATGGGGAGCTGTTTTTT. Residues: CASKQGDGELFF.

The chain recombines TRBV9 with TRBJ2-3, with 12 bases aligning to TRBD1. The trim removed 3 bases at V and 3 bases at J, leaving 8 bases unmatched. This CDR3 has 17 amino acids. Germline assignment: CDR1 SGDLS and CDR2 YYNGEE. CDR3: CASSGVGQGARTDTQYF. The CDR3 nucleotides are TGTGCCAGCAGCGGGGTGGGACAGGGGGCGCGGACAGATACGCAGTATTTT.

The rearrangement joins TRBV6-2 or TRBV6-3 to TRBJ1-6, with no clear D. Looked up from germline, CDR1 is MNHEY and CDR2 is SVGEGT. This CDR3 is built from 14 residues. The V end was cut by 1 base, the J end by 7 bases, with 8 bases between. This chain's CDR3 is CASSYFGENSPLHF. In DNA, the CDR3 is TGTGCCAGCAGTTACTTCGGGGAAAATTCACCCCTCCACTTT.

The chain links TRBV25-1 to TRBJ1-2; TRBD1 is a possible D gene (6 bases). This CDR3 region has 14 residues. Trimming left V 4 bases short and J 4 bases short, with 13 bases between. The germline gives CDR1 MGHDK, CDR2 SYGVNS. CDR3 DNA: TGTGCCAGCAGTGCAGCCGGGACATCCTATGGCTACACCTTC. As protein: CASSAAGTSYGYTF.

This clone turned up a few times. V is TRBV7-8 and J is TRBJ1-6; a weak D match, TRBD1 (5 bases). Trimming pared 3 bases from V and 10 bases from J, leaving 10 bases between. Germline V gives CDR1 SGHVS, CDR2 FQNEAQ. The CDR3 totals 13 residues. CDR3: CASSLQGGSPLHF. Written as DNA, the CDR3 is TGTGCCAGCAGCTTGCAGGGAGGGTCACCCCTCCACTTT.

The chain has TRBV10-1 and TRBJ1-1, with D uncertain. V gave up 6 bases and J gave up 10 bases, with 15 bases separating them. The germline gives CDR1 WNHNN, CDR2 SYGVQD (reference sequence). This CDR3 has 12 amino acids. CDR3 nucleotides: TGCGCCAGCAGCCCCGGGAGTTCGGGAGCTTTCTTT. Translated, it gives CASSPGSSGAFF.

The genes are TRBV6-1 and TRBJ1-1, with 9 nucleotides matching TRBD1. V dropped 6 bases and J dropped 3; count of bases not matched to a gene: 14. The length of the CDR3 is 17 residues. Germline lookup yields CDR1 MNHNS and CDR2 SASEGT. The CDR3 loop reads CASREQGAVFLDTEAFF. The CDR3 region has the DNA TGTGCCAGCAGGGAACAGGGGGCTGTTTTTTTAGACACTGAAGCTTTCTTT.

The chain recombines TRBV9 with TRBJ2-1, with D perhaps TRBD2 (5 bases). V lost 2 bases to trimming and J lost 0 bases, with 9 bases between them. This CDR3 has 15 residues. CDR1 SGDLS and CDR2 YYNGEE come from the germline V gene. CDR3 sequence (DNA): TGTGCCAGCAGCGTCAGCGGTAACTCCTACAATGAGCAGTTCTTC. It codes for CASSVSGNSYNEQFF.

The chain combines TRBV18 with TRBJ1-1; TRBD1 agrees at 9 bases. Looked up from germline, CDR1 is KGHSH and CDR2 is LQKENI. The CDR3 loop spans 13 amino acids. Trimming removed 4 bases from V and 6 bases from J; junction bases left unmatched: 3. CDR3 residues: CASSRGQGAEAFF. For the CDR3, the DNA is TGTGCCAGCTCACGGGGACAGGGTGCTGAAGCTTTCTTT. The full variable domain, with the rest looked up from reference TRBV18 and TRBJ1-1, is NAGVMQNPRHLVRRRGQEARLRCSPMKGHSHVYWYRQLPEEGLKFMVYLQKENIIDESGMPKERFSAEFPKEGPSILRIQQVVRGDSAAYFCASSRGQGAEAFFGQGTRLTVV.

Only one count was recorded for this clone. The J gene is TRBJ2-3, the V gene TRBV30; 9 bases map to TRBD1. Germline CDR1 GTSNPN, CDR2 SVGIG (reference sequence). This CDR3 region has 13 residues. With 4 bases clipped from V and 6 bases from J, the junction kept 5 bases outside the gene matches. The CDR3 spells CAWMGQGWDTQYF. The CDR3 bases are TGTGCCTGGATGGGACAGGGTTGGGATACGCAGTATTTT.

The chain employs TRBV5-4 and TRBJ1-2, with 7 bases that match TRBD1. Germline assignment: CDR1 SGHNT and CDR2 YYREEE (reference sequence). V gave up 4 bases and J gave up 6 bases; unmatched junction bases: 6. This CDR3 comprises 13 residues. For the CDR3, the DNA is TGTGCCAGCAGCCGACAGGGTACGGATGGCTACACCTTC. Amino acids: CASSRQGTDGYTF.

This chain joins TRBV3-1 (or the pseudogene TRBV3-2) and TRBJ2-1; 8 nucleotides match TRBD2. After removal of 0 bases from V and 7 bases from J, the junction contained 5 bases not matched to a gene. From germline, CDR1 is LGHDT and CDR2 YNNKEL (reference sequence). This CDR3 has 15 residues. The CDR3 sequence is CASSQDRGTRNEQFF. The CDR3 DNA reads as TGTGCCAGCAGCCAAGATCGAGGGACTAGGAATGAGCAGTTCTTC.

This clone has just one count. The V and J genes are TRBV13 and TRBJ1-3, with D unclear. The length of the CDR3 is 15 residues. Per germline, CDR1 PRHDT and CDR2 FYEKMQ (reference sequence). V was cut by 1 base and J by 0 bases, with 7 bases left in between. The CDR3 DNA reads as TGTGCCAGCAGCTTAGATCCGCGCTCTGGAAACACCATATATTTT. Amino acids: CASSLDPRSGNTIYF.

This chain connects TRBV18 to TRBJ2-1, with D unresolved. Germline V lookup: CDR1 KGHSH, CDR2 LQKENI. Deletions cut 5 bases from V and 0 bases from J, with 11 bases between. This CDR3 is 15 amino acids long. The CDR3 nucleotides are TGTGCCAGCTCATTTGACTTGAGCTCCTACAATGAGCAGTTCTTC. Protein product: CASSFDLSSYNEQFF.

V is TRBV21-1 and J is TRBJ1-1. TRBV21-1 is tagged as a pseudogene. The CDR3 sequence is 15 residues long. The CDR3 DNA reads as TGTGCCAGCAGTAAAAAGGGAGCAGGTAACACTGAAGCTTTCTTT. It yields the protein CASSKKGAGNTEAFF.

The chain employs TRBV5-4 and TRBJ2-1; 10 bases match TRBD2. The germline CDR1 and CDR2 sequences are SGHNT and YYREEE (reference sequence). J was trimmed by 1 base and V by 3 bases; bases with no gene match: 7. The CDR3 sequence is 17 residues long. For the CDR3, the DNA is TGTGCCAGCAGCTACCGACTAGCGGGTAATTCCTACAATGAGCAGTTCTTC. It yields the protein CASSYRLAGNSYNEQFF.

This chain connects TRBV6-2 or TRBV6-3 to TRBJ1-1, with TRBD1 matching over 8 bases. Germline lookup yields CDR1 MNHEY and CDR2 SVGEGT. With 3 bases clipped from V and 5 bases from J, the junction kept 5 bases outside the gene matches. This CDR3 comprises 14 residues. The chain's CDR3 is CASSYTDRETEAFF. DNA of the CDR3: TGTGCCAGCAGTTATACGGACAGGGAGACTGAAGCTTTCTTT.

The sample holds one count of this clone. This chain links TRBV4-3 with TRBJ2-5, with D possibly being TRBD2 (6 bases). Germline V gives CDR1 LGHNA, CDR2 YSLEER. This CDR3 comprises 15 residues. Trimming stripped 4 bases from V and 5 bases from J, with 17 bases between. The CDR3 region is CASSPYPRGRETQYF. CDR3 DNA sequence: TGCGCCAGCAGCCCCTATCCAAGAGGGAGGGAGACCCAGTACTTC.